The 28 T cell receptor beta chains below were found in one sample sequenced in a study of cytomegalovirus exposure and HLA in healthy donors. Produced via immunoSEQ multiplex PCR; TCRdb's table is partial and in-frame only. The sample records some 170,000 clones, about nine tenths being singletons. The specimen was PBMCs. All receptors derive from a man aged 30 to 45 in good health and CMV-seropositive.

The chain links TRBV27 to TRBJ1-2, with D possibly TRBD1 on 6 matching bases. The CDR3 contains 15 residues. CDR1 is MNHEY, CDR2 SMNVEV, per germline (reference sequence). Trimming cost V 5 bases and J 4 bases, with 17 bases left between them. As DNA, the CDR3 is TGTGCCAGCAGTCGAGTCCGGGACAACAGCTATGGCTACACCTTC. Translation: CASSRVRDNSYGYTF.

This clone was recorded only once. The V and J genes are TRBV6-6 and TRBJ1-6; D not certain. Germline-derived CDR1 and CDR2 are MNHNY and SVGAGI (reference sequence). Trimming pared 0 bases from V and 7 bases from J, leaving 4 bases between. The CDR3 totals 13 residues. CDR3 sequence: CASSYSRNSPLHF. CDR3 DNA: TGTGCCAGCAGTTACTCACGGAATTCACCCCTCCACTTT.

The chain links TRBV7-6 to TRBJ1-2; 7 bases match TRBD1. V trimming: 5 bases; J trimming: 4 bases; junction bases outside the gene matches: 7. The CDR3 contains 14 residues. The germline V gene has CDR1 SGHVS and CDR2 FNYEAQ. The CDR3 DNA reads TGTGCCAGCAGCCAACGACAGGGCGGCTATGGCTACACCTTC. This gives the protein CASSQRQGGYGYTF. The whole variable domain, filled in from reference TRBV7-6 and TRBJ1-2, reads GAGVSQSPRYKVTKRGQDVALRCDPISGHVSLYWYRQALGQGPEFLTYFNYEAQQDKSGLPNDRFSAERPEGSISTLTIQRTEQRDSAMYRCASSQRQGGYGYTFGSGTRLTVV.

This chain joins TRBV7-2 and TRBJ2-3; D ambiguous. V was trimmed by 6 bases and J by 5 bases, leaving 12 bases between them. The length of the CDR3 is 13 residues. Germline V gives CDR1 SGHTA, CDR2 FQGNSA. CDR3 bases: TGTGCCAGCAGTCGGACGCCGCAAGATACGCAGTATTTT. Translation: CASSRTPQDTQYF.

The rearrangement joins TRBV25-1 to TRBJ1-2, with 8 bases fitting TRBD1. CDR1 and CDR2 from the germline V gene are MGHDK and SYGVNS. V shed 8 bases, J shed 6 bases, and the junction held 17 bases outside the gene matches. CDR3 length: 16 residues. CDR3 amino acids: CASSSLRGQGKDGYTF. The DNA of the CDR3 is TGTGCCAGCTCTTCCCTCCGTGGACAGGGAAAGGATGGCTACACCTTC.

This chain joins TRBV28 and TRBJ1-4; D unresolved. Germline loops: CDR1 MDHEN, CDR2 SYDVKM. Trimming left V 3 bases short and J 6 bases short, with 11 bases between. The CDR3 sequence is 14 residues long. The CDR3 bases are TGTGCCAGCAGTTTTCCGGGCGGGGATGAAAAACTGTTTTTT. It is translated as CASSFPGGDEKLFF.

With respect to this clone: This CDR3 is missing its conserved last phenylalanine or tryptophan, likely due to a read error. No DNA is shown, since the ends of the CDR3 on it are uncertain; the CDR3 is the one TCRdb lists. J is TRBJ2-7 and V is TRBV29-1; TRBD1, as called in the table, went unchecked against the DNA. In germline, CDR1 is SQVTM, CDR2 ANQGSEA. Including both end residues, the CDR3 is 10 amino acids long. This chain's CDR3 is CSVEEDGGTS.

The rearrangement uses TRBV28 and TRBJ1-2; 10 nucleotides line up with TRBD1. Germline CDR1 is MDHEN and CDR2 is SYDVKM. This CDR3 is 16 amino acids long. V was pared by 1 base and J by 3 bases, with 5 bases of the junction left unmatched. The CDR3 reads CASSLSGTGDDYGYTF. The CDR3 bases are TGTGCCAGCAGTTTATCTGGGACAGGGGATGACTATGGCTACACCTTC.

The J gene is TRBJ1-5, the V gene TRBV4-1, with 7 bases identical to TRBD1. Germline CDR1 and CDR2: MGHRA and YSYEKL. V was clipped by 2 bases and J by 3 bases; unmatched bases: 4. The CDR3 sequence is 15 residues long. CDR3 residues: CASSQTGVNNQPQHF. The DNA of the CDR3 is TGCGCCAGCAGCCAAACAGGGGTGAACAATCAGCCCCAGCATTTT.

The CDR3 sequence: CASRTARRTDTQYF. In DNA form, the CDR3 reads TGTGCCAGCAGAACGGCCCGGAGAACAGATACGCAGTATTTT. This sequence joins TRBV13 and TRBJ2-3, with unresolved D. The V and J ends lost 6 bases and 3 bases respectively, with 13 bases between them. The CDR3 sequence is 14 residues long. Germline assignment: CDR1 PRHDT and CDR2 FYEKMQ (reference sequence).

This chain joins TRBV7-8 and TRBJ2-7, with 7 positions matching TRBD1. This CDR3 is 15 amino acids long. Germline V gene sequence: CDR1 SGHVS, CDR2 FQNEAQ. V was pared by 5 bases and J by 3 bases, with 10 bases of the junction left unmatched. The CDR3 sequence: CASSRRQGGIYEQYF. The CDR3 DNA reads TGTGCCAGCAGCCGCCGACAGGGCGGCATCTACGAGCAGTACTTC.

The CDR3 sequence is CASSGGQGRYEQYF. The CDR3 coding sequence is TGTGCCAGCAGCGGAGGACAGGGAAGGTACGAGCAGTACTTC. V is TRBV27 and J is TRBJ2-7, with 8 bases lining up with TRBD1. With 6 bases clipped from V and 4 bases from J, the junction kept 8 bases outside the gene matches. The CDR3 consists of 14 residues. The germline gives CDR1 MNHEY, CDR2 SMNVEV (reference sequence).

The chain couples TRBV6-5 to TRBJ1-2, with D uncertain. Per germline, CDR1 MNHEY and CDR2 SVGAGI. V gave up 5 bases and J gave up 3 bases, with 10 bases separating them. CDR3 length: 13 residues. CDR3 loop: CASSRGIDYGYTF. CDR3 sequence (DNA): TGTGCCAGCAGTCGTGGAATTGACTATGGCTACACCTTC.

This sequence joins TRBV30 and TRBJ1-6; no clear D. The length of the CDR3 is 18 residues. The V end was cut by 1 base, the J end by 7 bases, with 23 bases between. Per germline, CDR1 GTSNPN and CDR2 SVGIG (reference sequence). The CDR3 here is CAWSAFDTILDPNSPLHF. CDR3 DNA sequence: TGTGCCTGGAGTGCCTTCGACACCATTTTAGACCCAAATTCACCCCTCCACTTT.

This chain links TRBV11-3 with TRBJ2-2; possibly TRBD1 for D (6 bases). The CDR3 loop spans 16 amino acids. Germline V gene lookup returns CDR1 SGHNT and CDR2 YENEEA. V was pared by 7 bases and J by 0 bases, with 15 bases between. CDR3 DNA: TGTGCCAGCACCTCTGGGACACCGGCGAACACCGGGGAGCTGTTTTTT. Amino acid sequence: CASTSGTPANTGELFF.

This rearrangement joins TRBV5-1 to TRBJ1-2; D possibly corresponds to TRBD1 (5 bases). Germline lookup yields CDR1 SGHRS and CDR2 YFSETQ. The CDR3 runs to 15 residues. V lost 4 bases to trimming and J lost 7 bases, with 20 bases between them. The CDR3 region has the DNA TGCGCCAGCAGCACGGTTGCCGGGGGGATGGGTGGCTACACCTTC. This translates into CASSTVAGGMGGYTF.

The CDR3 DNA reads as TGCGCCAGCAGCCGATACACCCTAGTGAACACTGAAGCTTTCTTT. Protein: CASSRYTLVNTEAFF. The chain employs TRBV4-3 and TRBJ1-1; no clear D. The CDR3 runs to 15 residues. Germline V gene sequence: CDR1 LGHNA, CDR2 YSLEER. Trimming left V 4 bases short and J 0 bases short, with 12 bases between.

V gene TRBV5-4 combines with J gene TRBJ1-2; unclear D gene. Per the germline V gene, CDR1 is SGHNT and CDR2 is YYREEE (reference sequence). The CDR3 runs to 13 residues. The germline V and J ends were trimmed by 0 bases and 5 bases, with 8 bases remaining between them. The CDR3 nucleotides read TGTGCCAGCAGCTTGGCGTCCGAATATGGCTACACCTTC. Its translation is CASSLASEYGYTF.

The rearrangement joins TRBV5-5 to TRBJ2-7, with a weak D call TRBD1 (6 bases). Germline lookup yields CDR1 SGHKS and CDR2 YYEKEE (reference sequence). The CDR3 contains 18 residues. Trimming took off 4 bases at V and 4 bases at J, with 27 bases between the two ends. For the CDR3, the DNA is TGTGCCAGCAGCCCAAATCCCCGGGACACCATTGGAGGTTACGAGCAGTACTTC. This encodes CASSPNPRDTIGGYEQYF.

V gene TRBV7-9 combines with J gene TRBJ1-2; D not certain. CDR3 length: 16 amino acids. With 1 base removed from V and 4 bases from J, the gap between germline ends came to 16 bases. CDR1 SEHNR and CDR2 FQNEAQ come from the germline V gene (reference sequence). The CDR3 sequence: CASSLGVRALGYGYTF. CDR3 in DNA: TGTGCCAGCAGCTTAGGTGTAAGGGCTCTCGGCTATGGCTACACCTTC.

The genes are TRBV7-9 and TRBJ1-5; 7 nucleotides align to TRBD1. This CDR3 has 17 amino acids. Trimming removed 1 base from V and 3 bases from J; junction bases left unmatched: 9. Germline CDR1 and CDR2: SEHNR and FQNEAQ (reference sequence). The CDR3 region has the DNA TGTGCCAGCAGCTTAGGGGTGCCAGGGGGTCACAATCAGCCCCAGCATTTT. It translates to CASSLGVPGGHNQPQHF.

J is TRBJ2-7 and V is TRBV5-4; 7 positions agree with TRBD1. The germline V gene encodes CDR1 SGHNT and CDR2 YYREEE (reference sequence). V trimming: 3 bases; J trimming: 2 bases; junction bases outside the gene matches: 5. This CDR3 is 14 amino acids long. The DNA of the CDR3 is TGTGCCAGCAGCTCCGGACAGGCTCCCTACGAGCAGTACTTC. Translated, it gives CASSSGQAPYEQYF. Supplemented by reference TRBV5-4 and TRBJ2-7, the full variable domain reads ETGVTQSPTHLIKTRGQQVTLRCSSQSGHNTVSWYQQALGQGPQFIFQYYREEENGRGNFPPRFSGLQFPNYSSELNVNALELDDSALYLCASSSGQAPYEQYFGPGTRLTVT.

In DNA form, the CDR3 reads TGTGCCAGCAGCGGGGCGAGCTCCTATAATTCACCCCTCCACTTT. Translated, it gives CASSGASSYNSPLHF. The chain combines TRBV9 with TRBJ1-6; no clear D gene. Germline V CDR1 and CDR2: SGDLS, YYNGEE. Trimming stripped 3 bases from V and 0 bases from J, with 7 bases between. The length of the CDR3 is 15 residues.

This clone came up once. The chain joins TRBV14 to TRBJ2-7; 12 nucleotides agree with TRBD1. J lost 7 bases, V lost 1 base, and 8 bases had no gene match. Germline assignment: CDR1 SGHDN and CDR2 FVKESK. The CDR3 length is 16 residues. Here the CDR3 reads CASSQAPGQGAGEQYF. CDR3 nucleotides: TGTGCCAGCAGCCAAGCCCCGGGACAGGGGGCCGGGGAGCAGTACTTC.

The V gene is TRBV7-9, the J gene TRBJ1-2; no definite D call. The V and J ends lost 1 base and 9 bases respectively, with 15 bases between them. The CDR3 consists of 14 residues. Germline CDR1 is SEHNR and CDR2 is FQNEAQ (reference sequence). CDR3 amino acids: CASSLGSALKSYTF. The CDR3 bases are TGTGCCAGCAGCTTAGGGTCGGCCCTGAAGAGCTACACCTTC.

The V call is TRBV5-1, the J call TRBJ2-5, with 7 bases identical to TRBD1. This CDR3 region has 14 residues. After removal of 2 bases from V and 5 bases from J, the junction contained 6 bases not matched to a gene. In germline, CDR1 is SGHRS, CDR2 YFSETQ. The CDR3 nucleotides read TGCGCCAGCAGCTTCCAGGGGGTCGGTGAGACCCAGTACTTC. Encoded protein: CASSFQGVGETQYF.

The J gene is TRBJ2-1, the V gene TRBV7-7, with 9 bases fitting TRBD1. Per the germline V gene, CDR1 is SSHAT and CDR2 is FNYEAQ (reference sequence). This CDR3 has 15 amino acids. Losses at the gene ends were 5 bases for V and 4 bases for J; bases not matched to a gene: 6. The CDR3 is CASSPPGTGYNEQFF. The DNA for the CDR3 is TGTGCCAGCAGCCCGCCCGGGACAGGGTACAATGAGCAGTTCTTC.

The chain links TRBV5-1 to TRBJ2-7, with 12 nucleotides matching TRBD2. CDR3 size: 16 residues. The germline V gene encodes CDR1 SGHRS and CDR2 YFSETQ. The junction had 4 bases not matched to a gene; V was cut back by 1 base and J by 2 bases. The CDR3 protein is CASSLWTSGDPYEQYF. The CDR3 DNA reads TGCGCCAGCAGCTTGTGGACTAGCGGGGATCCCTACGAGCAGTACTTC.